Given below is one T cell receptor (beta chain) in context. Its antigen is currently unknown. One end of the junction fails to match germline, which may point to a read error. The sample comes from a study of T-cell reconstitution after alpha-beta-depleted transplantation in children. Study-level points and caveats: T-cell counts and diversity at one year following transplant were attributed mainly to newly produced T cells.

Preparation of the TCRbeta library used unique molecular identifiers. TCRdb re-analysed the PCR reads in MiXCR, keeping a single row per CDR3 protein. This sample yields roughly 490,000 distinct CDR3 sequences, of which roughly an eighth are seen a single time; around 15% belongs to the top ten. Germline V CDR1 and CDR2: SGHAT, FQNNGV. The CDR3 totals 18 residues. The sample here was PBMCs, mostly from graft donor cells, taken 180 days after TCRalphabeta/CD19-depleted stem cell transplant. This clonotype originated in a female patient aged 2-15 years who had a stem cell transplant for aplastic anemia, so the T cells may come from the graft donor. This chain connects TRBV11-2 to TRBJ2-1, with TRBD2 matching 10 bases. The CDR3: CTSSFSIRLAGDWNEQFF. CDR3 coding DNA: TGTACCAGCAGCTTTTCTATCCGGCTAGCGGGAGATTGGAATGAGCAGTTCTTC.